What follows describes a single T cell receptor beta chain. Per the original methods: Amplifying reference gene primers gave estimates of nucleated cell counts. Repertoires were generated with immunoSEQ multiplex PCR, while TCRdb's copy carries only in-frame clones and drops some. The V and J calls and clone size are taken from that table; D and trimming were inferred from the DNA. Of 310,000 or so clones detected, around nine tenths appear once; the ten largest clones hold roughly 1.3%. CDR3 size: 15 residues. Per the germline V gene, CDR1 is SGHRS and CDR2 is YFSETQ. Trimming removed 4 bases from V and 4 bases from J, with 17 bases in between. This sample stems from a study of blood T cell repertoires in COVID-19. Across the study: Samples of COVID-19 (acute and convalescent) were obtained from the United States, Italy and Spain.

The origin of this receptor is a man between 65 and 79 years old with acute or convalescent COVID-19. Sequenced input: peripheral blood. The rearrangement uses TRBV5-1 and TRBJ1-1; D is uncertain. CDR3 loop: CASSVPGSGGTEAFF. CDR3 nucleotides: TGCGCCAGCAGCGTCCCCGGGTCGGGAGGCACTGAAGCTTTCTTT. The whole variable domain, filled in from reference TRBV5-1 and TRBJ1-1, reads KAGVTQTPRYLIKTRGQQVTLSCSPISGHRSVSWYQQTPGQGLQFLFEYFSETQRNKGNFPGRFSGRQFSNSRSEMNVSTLELGDSALYLCASSVPGSGGTEAFFGQGTRLTVV.